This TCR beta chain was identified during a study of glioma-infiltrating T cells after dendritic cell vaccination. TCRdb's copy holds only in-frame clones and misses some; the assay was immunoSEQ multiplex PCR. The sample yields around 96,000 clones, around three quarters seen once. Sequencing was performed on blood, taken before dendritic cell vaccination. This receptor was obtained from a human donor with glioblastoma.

Here the CDR3 DNA reads TGTGCCAGCTGGCCGGGGGGGCGTCTTAGCACAGATACGCAGTATTTT. Its translation is CASWPGGRLSTDTQYF. V usage is TRBV28 and J usage is TRBJ2-3; TRBD2 matches 8 bases. The CDR3 contains 16 residues. Per germline, CDR1 MDHEN and CDR2 SYDVKM. Trimming at V came to 8 bases and at J to 0 bases, leaving 10 bases not matched to a gene.